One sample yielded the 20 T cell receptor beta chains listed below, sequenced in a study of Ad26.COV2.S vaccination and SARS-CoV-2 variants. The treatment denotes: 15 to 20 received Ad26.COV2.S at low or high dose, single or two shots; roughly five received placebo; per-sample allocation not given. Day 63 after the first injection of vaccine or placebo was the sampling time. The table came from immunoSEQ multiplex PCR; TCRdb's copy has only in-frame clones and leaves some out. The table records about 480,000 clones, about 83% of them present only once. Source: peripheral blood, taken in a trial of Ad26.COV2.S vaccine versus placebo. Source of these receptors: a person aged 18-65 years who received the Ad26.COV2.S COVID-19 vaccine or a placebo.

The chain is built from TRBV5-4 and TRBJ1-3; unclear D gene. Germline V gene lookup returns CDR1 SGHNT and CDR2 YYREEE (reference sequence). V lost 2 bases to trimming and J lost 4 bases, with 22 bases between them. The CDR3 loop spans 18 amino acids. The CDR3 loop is CASSFGSGAGLSGNTIYF. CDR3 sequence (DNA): TGTGCCAGCAGCTTCGGTAGCGGCGCGGGGTTGAGCGGAAACACCATATATTTT.

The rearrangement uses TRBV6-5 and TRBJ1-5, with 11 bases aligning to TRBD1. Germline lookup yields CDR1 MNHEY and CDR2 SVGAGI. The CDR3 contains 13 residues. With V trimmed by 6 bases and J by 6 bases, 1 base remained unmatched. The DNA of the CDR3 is TGTGCCAGCAGGGGACAGGGGGTTCAGCCCCAGCATTTT. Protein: CASRGQGVQPQHF.

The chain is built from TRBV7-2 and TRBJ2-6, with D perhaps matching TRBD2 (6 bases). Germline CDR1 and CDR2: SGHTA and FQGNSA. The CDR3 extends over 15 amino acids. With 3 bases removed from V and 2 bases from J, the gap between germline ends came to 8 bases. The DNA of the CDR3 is TGTGCCAGCAGCTTTTGGGGGGCTGGGGCCAACGTCCTGACTTTC. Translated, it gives CASSFWGAGANVLTF.

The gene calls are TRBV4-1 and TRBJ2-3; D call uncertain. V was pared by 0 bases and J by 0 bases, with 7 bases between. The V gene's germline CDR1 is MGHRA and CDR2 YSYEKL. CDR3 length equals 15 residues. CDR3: CASSQDPTSTDTQYF. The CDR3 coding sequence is TGCGCCAGCAGCCAAGATCCAACTAGCACAGATACGCAGTATTTT.

The CDR3 spells CASSTGTGGRGYTF. DNA of the CDR3: TGCGCCAGCAGCACGGGGACAGGGGGCCGCGGCTACACCTTC. V gene TRBV5-1 combines with J gene TRBJ1-2; 12 bases agree with TRBD1. The V and J ends lost 4 bases and 8 bases, in that order; junction bases with no gene match: 6. This CDR3 comprises 14 residues. CDR1 is SGHRS, CDR2 YFSETQ, per germline.

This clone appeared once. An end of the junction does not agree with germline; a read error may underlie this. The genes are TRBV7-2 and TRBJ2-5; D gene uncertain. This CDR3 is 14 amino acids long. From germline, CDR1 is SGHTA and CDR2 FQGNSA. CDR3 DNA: TGTGCCAGCAGCTTAGGGGCGGTTCAAGAGATCCAGTACTTC. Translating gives CASSLGAVQEIQYF.

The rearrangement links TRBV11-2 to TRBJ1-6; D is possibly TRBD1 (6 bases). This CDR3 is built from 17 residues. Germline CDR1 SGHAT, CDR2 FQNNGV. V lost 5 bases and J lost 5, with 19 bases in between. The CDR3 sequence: CASSPREGGVHNSPLHF. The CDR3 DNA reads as TGTGCCAGCAGCCCTCGCGAAGGGGGAGTCCATAATTCACCCCTCCACTTT.

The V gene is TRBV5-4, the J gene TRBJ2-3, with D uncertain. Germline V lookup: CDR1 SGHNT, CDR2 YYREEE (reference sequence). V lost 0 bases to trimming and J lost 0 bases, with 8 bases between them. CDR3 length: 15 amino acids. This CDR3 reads CASSLAAPSTDTQYF. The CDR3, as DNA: TGTGCCAGCAGCTTGGCGGCCCCTAGCACAGATACGCAGTATTTT.

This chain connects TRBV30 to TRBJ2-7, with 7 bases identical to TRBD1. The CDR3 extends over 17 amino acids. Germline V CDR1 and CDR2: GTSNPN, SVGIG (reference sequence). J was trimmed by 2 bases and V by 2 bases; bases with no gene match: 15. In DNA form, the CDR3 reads TGTGCCTGGAGTCCACCTTATAGCTACAGGGGCACCTACGAGCAGTACTTC. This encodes CAWSPPYSYRGTYEQYF. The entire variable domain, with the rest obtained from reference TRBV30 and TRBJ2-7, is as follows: SQTIHQWPATLVQPVGSPLSLECTVEGTSNPNLYWYRQAAGRGLQLLFYSVGIGQISSEVPQNLSASRPQDRQFILSSKKLLLSDSGFYLCAWSPPYSYRGTYEQYFGPGTRLTVT.

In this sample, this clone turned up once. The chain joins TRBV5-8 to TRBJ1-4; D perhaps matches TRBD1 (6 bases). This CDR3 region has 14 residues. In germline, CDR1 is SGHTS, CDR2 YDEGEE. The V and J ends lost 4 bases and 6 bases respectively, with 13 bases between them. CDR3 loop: CASSPGQSDEKLFF. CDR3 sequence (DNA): TGTGCCAGCAGCCCCGGACAGTCGGATGAAAAACTGTTTTTT.

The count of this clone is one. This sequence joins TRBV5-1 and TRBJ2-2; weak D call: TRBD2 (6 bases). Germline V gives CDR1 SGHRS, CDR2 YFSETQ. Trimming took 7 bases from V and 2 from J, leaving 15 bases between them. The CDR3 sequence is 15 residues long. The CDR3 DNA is TGCGCCAGCCGTAGCCGGGACTCCAACACCGGGGAGCTGTTTTTT. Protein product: CASRSRDSNTGELFF.

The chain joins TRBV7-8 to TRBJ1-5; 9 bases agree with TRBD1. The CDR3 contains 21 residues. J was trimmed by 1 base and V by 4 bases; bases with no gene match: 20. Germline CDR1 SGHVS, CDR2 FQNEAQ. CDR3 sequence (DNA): TGTGCCAGCAGCTCCAGATCCGGGACAGGGAGGGAGGGGGTGAGCAATCAGCCCCAGCATTTT. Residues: CASSSRSGTGREGVSNQPQHF.

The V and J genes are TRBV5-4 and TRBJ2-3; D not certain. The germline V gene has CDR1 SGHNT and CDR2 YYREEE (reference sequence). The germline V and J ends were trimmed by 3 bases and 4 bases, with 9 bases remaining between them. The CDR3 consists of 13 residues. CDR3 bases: TGTGCCAGCAGCTCCCAGCCTGCAGATACGCAGTATTTT. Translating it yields CASSSQPADTQYF.

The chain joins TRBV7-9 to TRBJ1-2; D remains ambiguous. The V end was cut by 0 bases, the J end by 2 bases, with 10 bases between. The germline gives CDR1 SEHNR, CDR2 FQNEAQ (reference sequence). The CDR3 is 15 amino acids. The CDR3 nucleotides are TGTGCCAGCAGCTTAGCTGTGAACAGAAACTATGGCTACACCTTC. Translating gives CASSLAVNRNYGYTF.

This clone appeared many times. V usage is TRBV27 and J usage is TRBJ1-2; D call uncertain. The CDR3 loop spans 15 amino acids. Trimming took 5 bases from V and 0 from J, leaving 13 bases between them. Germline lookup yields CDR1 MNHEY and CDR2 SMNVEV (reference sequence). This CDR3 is CASSPGRPTNYGYTF. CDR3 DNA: TGTGCCAGCAGTCCCGGGCGACCCACTAACTATGGCTACACCTTC.

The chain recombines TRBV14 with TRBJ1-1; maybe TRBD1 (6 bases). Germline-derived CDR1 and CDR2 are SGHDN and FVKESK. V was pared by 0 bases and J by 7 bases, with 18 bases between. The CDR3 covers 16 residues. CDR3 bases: TGTGCCAGCAGCCAAGATCGAGGGACAAAGAATTATGAAGCTTTCTTT. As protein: CASSQDRGTKNYEAFF.

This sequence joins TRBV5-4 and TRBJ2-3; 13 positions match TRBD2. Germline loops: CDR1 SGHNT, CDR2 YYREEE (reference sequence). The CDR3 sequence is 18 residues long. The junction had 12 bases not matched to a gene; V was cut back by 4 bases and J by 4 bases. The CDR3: CASSPTRTSGRKADTQYF. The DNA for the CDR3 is TGTGCCAGCAGCCCGACTAGGACTAGCGGGAGAAAAGCAGATACGCAGTATTTT.

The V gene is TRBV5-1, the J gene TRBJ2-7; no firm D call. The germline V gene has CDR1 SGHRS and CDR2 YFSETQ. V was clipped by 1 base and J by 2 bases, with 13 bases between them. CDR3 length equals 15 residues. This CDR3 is CASSLMFGQAYEQYF. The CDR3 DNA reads TGCGCCAGCAGCTTGATGTTCGGGCAGGCCTACGAGCAGTACTTC.

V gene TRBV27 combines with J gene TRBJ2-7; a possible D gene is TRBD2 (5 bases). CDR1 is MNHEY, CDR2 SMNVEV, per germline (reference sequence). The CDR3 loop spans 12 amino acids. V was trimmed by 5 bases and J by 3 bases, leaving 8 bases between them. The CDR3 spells CASSTGSYEQYF. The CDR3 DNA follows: TGTGCCAGCAGTACGGGAAGCTACGAGCAGTACTTC.

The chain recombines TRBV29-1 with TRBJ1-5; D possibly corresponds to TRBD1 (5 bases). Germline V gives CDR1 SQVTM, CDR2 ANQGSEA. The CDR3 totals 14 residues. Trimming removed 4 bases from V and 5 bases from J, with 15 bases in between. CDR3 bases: TGCAGCGTTGTCTGGCAGGGTGGTGATCAGCCCCAGCATTTT. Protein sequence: CSVVWQGGDQPQHF.